The next 11 T cell receptor beta chains were all read from a single sample in a study of CD8 T cells in ankylosing spondylitis. Each CDR3 protein is one row after TCRdb ran MiXCR on the 5' RACE reads. The table has about 240,000 distinct CDR3 sequences, roughly 8.6% seen once. Source material: blood, either unsorted or a sorted T cell fraction (not recorded which). These receptors were collected from a male donor with ankylosing spondylitis or in good health (not recorded which).

At least ten counts were recorded for this clonotype. This rearrangement joins TRBV7-8 to TRBJ1-5; D is perhaps TRBD1 (5 bases). V shed 6 bases and J shed 2 bases, with 17 bases lying between them. The germline V gene encodes CDR1 SGHVS and CDR2 FQNEAQ. This CDR3 comprises 16 residues. In DNA, the CDR3 is TGTGCCAGCAGTCCAATGGGGGTTGGAGGCAATCAGCCCCAGCATTTT. It yields the protein CASSPMGVGGNQPQHF.

The chain employs TRBV11-2 and TRBJ2-1, with TRBD2 matching over 12 bases. Per the germline V gene, CDR1 is SGHAT and CDR2 is FQNNGV. J was trimmed by 4 bases and V by 4 bases; bases with no gene match: 5. This CDR3 has 16 amino acids. The CDR3 coding sequence is TGTGCCAGCAGCTACCGACTAGCGGGAGTTTACAATGAGCAGTTCTTC. Translating gives CASSYRLAGVYNEQFF. The whole variable domain, remainder taken from reference TRBV11-2 and TRBJ2-1, is EAGVAQSPRYKIIEKRQSVAFWCNPISGHATLYWYQQILGQGPKLLIQFQNNGVVDDSQLPKDRFSAERLKGVDSTLKIQPAKLEDSAVYLCASSYRLAGVYNEQFFGPGTRLTVL.

This clonotype has at least ten counts. The genes are TRBV7-2 and TRBJ2-7; the match to TRBD2 covers 12 bases. Germline V gene sequence: CDR1 SGHTA, CDR2 FQGNSA. CDR3 length: 15 amino acids. With 5 bases clipped from V and 2 bases from J, the junction kept 4 bases outside the gene matches. The CDR3 protein is CASSRSSGGAYEQYF. The CDR3 region has the DNA TGTGCCAGCAGCCGATCTAGCGGGGGGGCCTACGAGCAGTACTTC.

In this sample, this clonotype turned up many times. Here the CDR3 reads CASSLALGGPHYEQYF. CDR3 nucleotide sequence: TGTGCCAGCAGCTTAGCGTTAGGGGGTCCTCACTACGAGCAGTACTTC. The rearrangement joins TRBV7-2 to TRBJ2-7; TRBD1 might be the D (6 bases). This CDR3 spans 16 amino acids. V lost 0 bases and J lost 3, with 15 bases in between. Germline CDR1 and CDR2: SGHTA and FQGNSA.

V gene TRBV7-8 combines with J gene TRBJ2-5, with 12 bases aligning to TRBD2. The CDR3 has 15 residues. Trimming at V came to 6 bases and at J to 4 bases, leaving 6 bases not matched to a gene. In germline, CDR1 is SGHVS, CDR2 FQNEAQ. CDR3 sequence (DNA): TGTGCCAGCAGTCCGGCGACTAGCGGGGGAGAGACCCAGTACTTC. This translates into CASSPATSGGETQYF.

This clonotype was counted at least ten times. The V gene is TRBV29-1, the J gene TRBJ2-1, with 15 nucleotides matching TRBD2. Germline V gene lookup returns CDR1 SQVTM and CDR2 ANQGSEA. CDR3 length: 18 residues. V gave up 7 bases and J gave up 7 bases; unmatched junction bases: 17. The CDR3 protein is CSAAPWTSGRETGNEQFF. As DNA, the CDR3 is TGCAGCGCCGCACCCTGGACTAGCGGGAGGGAAACTGGGAATGAGCAGTTCTTC.

This clonotype was picked up many times. The chain uses TRBV5-1 and TRBJ1-2; D gene ambiguous. CDR1 and CDR2 from the germline V gene are SGHRS and YFSETQ. This CDR3 region has 13 residues. V was pared by 1 base and J by 1 base, with 5 bases between. The CDR3 DNA reads as TGCGCCAGCAGCTTGCAGGATAACTATGGCTACACCTTC. Encoded protein: CASSLQDNYGYTF.

This clonotype has a count of ten or more. The genes are TRBV5-1 and TRBJ2-1; 8 bases match TRBD1. There are 13 residues in the CDR3. Trimming at V came to 4 bases and at J to 7 bases, leaving 4 bases not matched to a gene. The germline V gene has CDR1 SGHRS and CDR2 YFSETQ. CDR3 region: CASSLGQANEQFF. The CDR3 DNA sequence: TGCGCCAGCAGCCTGGGACAGGCAAATGAGCAGTTCTTC.

The genes are TRBV5-5 and TRBJ2-7, with 11 bases that match TRBD2. The V gene end was trimmed by 5 bases and the J gene end by 0 bases; junction bases not matched to a gene: 7. Germline CDR1 is SGHKS and CDR2 is YYEKEE (reference sequence). The CDR3 has 16 amino acids. Here the CDR3 DNA reads TGTGCCAGCAGAATGGGACTAGCGGCGAGCTCCTACGAGCAGTACTTC. Translating it yields CASRMGLAASSYEQYF.

This clonotype was picked up many times. J is TRBJ1-1 and V is TRBV3-1; 9 nucleotides line up with TRBD1. The trim removed 2 bases at V and 7 bases at J, leaving 8 bases unmatched. Germline V gene data show CDR1 as LGHDT and CDR2 as YNNKEL (reference sequence). The CDR3 extends over 15 amino acids. The CDR3 DNA sequence: TGTGCCAGCAGCCAACTAATGGGACAGGGTAATGAAGCTTTCTTT. It yields the protein CASSQLMGQGNEAFF.

This clonotype came up many times. The V gene is TRBV5-6, the J gene TRBJ1-5; the D gene is possibly TRBD1 (6 bases). The V gene lost 1 base and the J gene lost 6 bases, with 11 bases spanning the gap. CDR3 length: 14 amino acids. Per the germline V gene, CDR1 is SGHDT and CDR2 is YYEEEE. CDR3 amino acids: CASSLRGGTQPQHF. CDR3 sequence (DNA): TGTGCCAGCAGCTTGAGGGGGGGGACTCAGCCCCAGCATTTT.